One T cell receptor beta chain is described in this entry. This clonotype is deemed medium-sized (0.01 to 0.1%). The antigen it binds to is not known. No much larger clone exists at a distance of one base, and base qualities are not known. The record originates from a study of CD4 and CD8 cells across lung adenocarcinoma regions (dated by TCRdb to 2017 to 2018). Study-level background: Intratumor heterogeneity of the T cell receptor repertoire was examined by comparing tumor centers with tumor margins.

Donors were patients with localized lung adenocarcinoma, a subtype of non-small cell lung cancer. The samples were taken from the margins of localized lung adenocarcinomas. For TCR repertoire analysis, CD4+ T cells taken from tumor tissue were profiled apart from CD8+ T cells. The library was obtained by PCR. Sequencer: HiSeq X Ten. TCRdb cleaned the public reads at Q25 with fastp, built clones with MiXCR and kept in-frame beta chains. When rows share a CDR3 protein, they turn into one entry using the most common DNA and genes. In all, the sample holds over 15,000 distinct CDR3 sequences, and about 43% of those were seen once. Of the sample, roughly 18% is held by the ten largest clones. The germline V gene specifies MNHEY as CDR1 and SVGAGI as CDR2. Inclusive of the bounding cysteine and phenylalanine, the CDR3 is 17 residues long. Only the CDR3 region is kept as DNA, spanning 51 bases read in frame from base 1.

The specimen sequenced was CD4+ T cells from the margin of a lung tumor. Taken with the paper, the label for cell subset or site translates to: tumor margin region. This clonotype was sampled from a male donor with lung adenocarcinoma. The CD4 and CD8 labels of this study may be unreliable. The sequence links TRBV6-5 to TRBJ2-1; the D segment may tentatively be TRBD1 or TRBD2, each giving 5 matched bases. The assigned J gene may be wrong: the sequence end matches TRBJ2-7 better. The CDR3: CASSYSPPGAYHYEQYF. Here is the DNA: TGTGCCAGCAGTTACAGCCCCCCCGGGGCCTACCACTACGAGCAGTACTTC.